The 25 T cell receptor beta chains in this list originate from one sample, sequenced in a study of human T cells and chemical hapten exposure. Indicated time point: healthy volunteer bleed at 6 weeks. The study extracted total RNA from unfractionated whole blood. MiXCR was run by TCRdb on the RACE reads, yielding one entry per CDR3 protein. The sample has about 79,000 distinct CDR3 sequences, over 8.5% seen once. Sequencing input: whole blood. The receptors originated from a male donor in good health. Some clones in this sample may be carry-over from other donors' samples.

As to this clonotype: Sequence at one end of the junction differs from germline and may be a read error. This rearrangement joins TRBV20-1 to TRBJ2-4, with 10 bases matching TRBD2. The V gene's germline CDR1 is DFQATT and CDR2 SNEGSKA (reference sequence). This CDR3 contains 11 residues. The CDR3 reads CSSSGSDIQYF. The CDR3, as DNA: TGCAGTTCTAGCGGGAGTGACATTCAGTACTTC.

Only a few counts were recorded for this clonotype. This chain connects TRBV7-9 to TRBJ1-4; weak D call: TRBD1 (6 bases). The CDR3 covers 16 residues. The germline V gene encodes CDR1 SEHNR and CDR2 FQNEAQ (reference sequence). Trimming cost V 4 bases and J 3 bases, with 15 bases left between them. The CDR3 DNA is TGTGCCAGCAGCTCCAACAGGGCCGGGGCTAATGAAAAACTGTTTTTT. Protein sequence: CASSSNRAGANEKLFF.

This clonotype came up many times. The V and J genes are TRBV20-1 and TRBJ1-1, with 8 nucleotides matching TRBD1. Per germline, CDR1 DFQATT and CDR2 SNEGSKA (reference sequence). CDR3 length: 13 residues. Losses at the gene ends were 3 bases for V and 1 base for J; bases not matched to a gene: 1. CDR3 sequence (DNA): TGCAGTGCTAGGGGGACAGGGAACACTGAAGCTTTCTTT. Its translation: CSARGTGNTEAFF.

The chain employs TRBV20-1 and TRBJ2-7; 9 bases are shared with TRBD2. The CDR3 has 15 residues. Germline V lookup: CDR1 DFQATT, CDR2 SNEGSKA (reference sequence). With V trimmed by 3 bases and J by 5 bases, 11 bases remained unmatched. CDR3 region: CSASRREGRGDEQYF. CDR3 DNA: TGCAGTGCTAGTCGGCGGGAGGGTCGGGGTGACGAGCAGTACTTC.

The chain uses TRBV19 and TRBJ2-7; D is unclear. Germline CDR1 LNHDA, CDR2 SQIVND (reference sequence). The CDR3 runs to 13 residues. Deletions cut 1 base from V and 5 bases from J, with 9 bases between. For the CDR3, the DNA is TGTGCCAGTAGTATAGCGGAGTCTGACGAGCAGTACTTC. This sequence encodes CASSIAESDEQYF.

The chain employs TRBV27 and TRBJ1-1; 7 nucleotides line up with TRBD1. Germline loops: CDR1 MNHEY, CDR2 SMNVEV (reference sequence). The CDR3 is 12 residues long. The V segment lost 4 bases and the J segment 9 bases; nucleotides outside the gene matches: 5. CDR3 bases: TGTGCCAGCAGTTCCCGACAGGGTCAAGCTTTCTTT. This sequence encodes CASSSRQGQAFF.

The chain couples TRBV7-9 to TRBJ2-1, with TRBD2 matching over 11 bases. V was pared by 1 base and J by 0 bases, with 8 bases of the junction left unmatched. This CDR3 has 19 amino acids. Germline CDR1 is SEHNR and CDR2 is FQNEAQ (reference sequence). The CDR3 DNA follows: TGTGCCAGCAGCTTAGGGGGACTAGCGGCTCTGAGCTCCTACAATGAGCAGTTCTTC. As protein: CASSLGGLAALSSYNEQFF.

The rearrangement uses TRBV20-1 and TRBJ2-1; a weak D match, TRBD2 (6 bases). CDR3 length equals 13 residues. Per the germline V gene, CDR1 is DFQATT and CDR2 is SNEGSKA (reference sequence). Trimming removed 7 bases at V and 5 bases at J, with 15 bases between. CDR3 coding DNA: TGCAGTGTATCGAGGACTACCGACAATGAGCAGTTCTTC. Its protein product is CSVSRTTDNEQFF.

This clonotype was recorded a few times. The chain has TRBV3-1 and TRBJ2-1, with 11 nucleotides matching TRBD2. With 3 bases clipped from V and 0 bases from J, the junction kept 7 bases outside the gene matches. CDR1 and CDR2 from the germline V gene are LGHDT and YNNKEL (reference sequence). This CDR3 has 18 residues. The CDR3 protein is CASSQRGLAESSYNEQFF. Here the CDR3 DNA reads TGTGCCAGCAGCCAGAGGGGACTAGCGGAAAGCTCCTACAATGAGCAGTTCTTC.

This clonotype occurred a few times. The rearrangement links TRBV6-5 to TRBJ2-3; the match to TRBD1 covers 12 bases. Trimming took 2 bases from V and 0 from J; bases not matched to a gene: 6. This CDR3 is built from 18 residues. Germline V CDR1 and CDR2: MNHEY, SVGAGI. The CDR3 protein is CASSYGTGGISSTDTQYF. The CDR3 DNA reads TGTGCCAGCAGTTACGGGACAGGGGGCATTTCTAGCACAGATACGCAGTATTTT.

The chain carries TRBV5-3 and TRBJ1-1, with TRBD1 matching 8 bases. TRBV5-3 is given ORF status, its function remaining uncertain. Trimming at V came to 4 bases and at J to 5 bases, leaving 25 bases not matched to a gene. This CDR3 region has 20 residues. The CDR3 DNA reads TGTGCCAGAAGCCCTAGTGCCCCACCGGACAGGGCCCCTCCGAGGACTGAAGCTTTCTTT. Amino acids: CARSPSAPPDRAPPRTEAFF.

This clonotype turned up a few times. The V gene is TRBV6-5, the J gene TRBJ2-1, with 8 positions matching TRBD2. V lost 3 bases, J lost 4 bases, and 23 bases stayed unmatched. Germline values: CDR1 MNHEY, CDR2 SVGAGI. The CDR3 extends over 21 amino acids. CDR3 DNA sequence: TGTGCCAGCAGTTATCATGGGGATTGGACGGGAGGGCCGGTCGGGTACAATGAGCAGTTCTTC. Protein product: CASSYHGDWTGGPVGYNEQFF.

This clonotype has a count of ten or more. As DNA, the CDR3 is TGTGCCAGCAGTTTTGGGGAAAAACTGTTTTTT. It translates to CASSFGEKLFF. J is TRBJ1-4 and V is TRBV12-3 or TRBV12-4; D is unclear. This CDR3 is 11 amino acids long. Between the trimmed V and J ends, which lost 3 bases and 8 bases, there was a span of 4 bases.

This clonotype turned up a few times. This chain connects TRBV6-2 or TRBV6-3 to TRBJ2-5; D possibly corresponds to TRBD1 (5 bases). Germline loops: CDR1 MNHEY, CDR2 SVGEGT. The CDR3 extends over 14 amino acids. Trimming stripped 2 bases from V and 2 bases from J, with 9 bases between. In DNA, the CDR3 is TGTGCCAGCAGTTACCAGGGCCCTCAAGAGACCCAGTACTTC. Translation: CASSYQGPQETQYF.

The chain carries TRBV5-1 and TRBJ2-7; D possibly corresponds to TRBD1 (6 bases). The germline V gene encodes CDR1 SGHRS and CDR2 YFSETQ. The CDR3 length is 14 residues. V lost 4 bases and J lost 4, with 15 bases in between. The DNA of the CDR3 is TGCGCCAGCAGCGAGGACAGTAAGGGGTACGAGCAGTACTTC. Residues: CASSEDSKGYEQYF.

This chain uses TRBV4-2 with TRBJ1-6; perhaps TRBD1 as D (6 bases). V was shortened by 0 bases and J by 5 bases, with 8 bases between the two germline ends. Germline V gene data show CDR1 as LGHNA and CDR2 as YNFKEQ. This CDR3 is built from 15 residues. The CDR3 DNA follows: TGTGCCAGCAGCCAAGACCGACAGGATAATTCACCCCTCCACTTT. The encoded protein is CASSQDRQDNSPLHF.

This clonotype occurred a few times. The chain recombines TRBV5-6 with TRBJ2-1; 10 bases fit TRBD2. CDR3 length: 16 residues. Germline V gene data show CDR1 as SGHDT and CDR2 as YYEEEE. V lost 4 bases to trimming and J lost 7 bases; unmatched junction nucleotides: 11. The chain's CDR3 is CASSGTIAGGLNEQFF. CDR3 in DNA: TGTGCCAGCAGCGGGACTATAGCGGGAGGTCTGAATGAGCAGTTCTTC.

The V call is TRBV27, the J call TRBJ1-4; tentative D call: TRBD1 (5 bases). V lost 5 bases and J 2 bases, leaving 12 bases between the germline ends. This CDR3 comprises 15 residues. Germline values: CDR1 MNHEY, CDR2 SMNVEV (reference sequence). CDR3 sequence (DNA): TGTGCCAGCAGTGGAGGGGTTTCGACTAATGAAAAACTGTTTTTT. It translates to CASSGGVSTNEKLFF.

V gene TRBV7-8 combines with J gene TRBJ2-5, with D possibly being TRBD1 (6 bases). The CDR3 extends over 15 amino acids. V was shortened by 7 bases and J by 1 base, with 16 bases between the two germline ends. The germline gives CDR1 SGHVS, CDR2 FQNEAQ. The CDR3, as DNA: TGTGCCAGCACATACAGGGTCGCCGTCCAAGAGACCCAGTACTTC. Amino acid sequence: CASTYRVAVQETQYF.

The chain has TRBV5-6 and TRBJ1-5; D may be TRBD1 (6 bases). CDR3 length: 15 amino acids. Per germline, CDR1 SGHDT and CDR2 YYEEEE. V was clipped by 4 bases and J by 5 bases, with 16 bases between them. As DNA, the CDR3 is TGTGCCAGCAGCCCCTGGTGGGGGCCGGATCAGCCCCAGCATTTT. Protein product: CASSPWWGPDQPQHF. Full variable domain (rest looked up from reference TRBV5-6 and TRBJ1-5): DAGVTQSPTHLIKTRGQQVTLRCSPKSGHDTVSWYQQALGQGPQFIFQYYEEEERQRGNFPDRFSGHQFPNYSSELNVNALLLGDSALYLCASSPWWGPDQPQHFGDGTRLSIL.

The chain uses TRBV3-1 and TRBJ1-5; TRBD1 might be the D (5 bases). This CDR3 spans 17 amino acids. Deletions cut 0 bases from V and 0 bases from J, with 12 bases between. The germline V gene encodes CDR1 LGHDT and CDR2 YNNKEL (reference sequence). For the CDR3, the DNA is TGTGCCAGCAGCCAAGAGCCCCTACAGGATAGCAATCAGCCCCAGCATTTT. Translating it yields CASSQEPLQDSNQPQHF.

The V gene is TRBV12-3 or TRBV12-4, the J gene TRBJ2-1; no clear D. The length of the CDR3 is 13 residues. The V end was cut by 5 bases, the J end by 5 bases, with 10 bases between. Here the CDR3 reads CASSPHPNNEQFF. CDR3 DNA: TGTGCCAGCAGTCCGCACCCTAACAATGAGCAGTTCTTC.

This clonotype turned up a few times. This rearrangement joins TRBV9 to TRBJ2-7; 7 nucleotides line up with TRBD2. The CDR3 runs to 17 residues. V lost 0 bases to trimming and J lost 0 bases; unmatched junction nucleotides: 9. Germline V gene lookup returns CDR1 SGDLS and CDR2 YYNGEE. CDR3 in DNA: TGTGCCAGCAGCGTAGGGGCTAGCGGATTGAGCTCCTACGAGCAGTACTTC. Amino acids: CASSVGASGLSSYEQYF.

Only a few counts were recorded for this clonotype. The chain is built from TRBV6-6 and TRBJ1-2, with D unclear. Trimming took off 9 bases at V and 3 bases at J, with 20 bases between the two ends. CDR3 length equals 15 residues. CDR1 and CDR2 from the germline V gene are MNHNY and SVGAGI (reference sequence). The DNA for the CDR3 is TGTGCCAGTCAGAACCAGGTTGGGAGACACTATGGCTACACCTTC. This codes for CASQNQVGRHYGYTF.

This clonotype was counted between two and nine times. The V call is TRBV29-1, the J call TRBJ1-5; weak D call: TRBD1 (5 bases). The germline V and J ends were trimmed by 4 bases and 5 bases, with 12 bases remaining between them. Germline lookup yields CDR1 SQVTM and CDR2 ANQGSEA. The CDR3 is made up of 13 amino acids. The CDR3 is CSVGEGMDQPQHF. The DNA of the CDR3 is TGCAGCGTTGGGGAGGGGATGGATCAGCCCCAGCATTTT.